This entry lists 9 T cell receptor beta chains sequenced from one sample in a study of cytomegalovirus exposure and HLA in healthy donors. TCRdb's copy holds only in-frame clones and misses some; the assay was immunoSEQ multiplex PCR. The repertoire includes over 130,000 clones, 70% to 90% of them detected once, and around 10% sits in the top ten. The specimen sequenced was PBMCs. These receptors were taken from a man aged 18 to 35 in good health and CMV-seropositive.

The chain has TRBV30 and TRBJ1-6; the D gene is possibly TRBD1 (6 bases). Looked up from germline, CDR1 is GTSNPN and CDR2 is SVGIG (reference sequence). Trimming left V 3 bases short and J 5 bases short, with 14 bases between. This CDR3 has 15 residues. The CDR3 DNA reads TGTGCCTGGAGGCGGAGGGGGGGCAATAATTCACCCCTCCACTTT. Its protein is CAWRRRGGNNSPLHF.

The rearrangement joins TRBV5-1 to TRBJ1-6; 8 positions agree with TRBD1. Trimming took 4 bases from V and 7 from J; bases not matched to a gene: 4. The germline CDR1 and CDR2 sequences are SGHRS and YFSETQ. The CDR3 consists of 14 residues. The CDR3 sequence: CASSEGQVNSPLHF. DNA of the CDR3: TGCGCCAGCAGCGAGGGACAGGTAAATTCACCCCTCCACTTT.

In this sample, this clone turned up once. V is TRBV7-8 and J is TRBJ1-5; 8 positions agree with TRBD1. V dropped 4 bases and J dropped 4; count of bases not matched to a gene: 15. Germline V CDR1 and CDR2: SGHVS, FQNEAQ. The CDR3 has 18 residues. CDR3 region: CASSSWTGHRGKNQPQHF. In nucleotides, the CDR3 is TGTGCCAGCAGCTCTTGGACAGGGCATAGAGGAAAAAATCAGCCCCAGCATTTT.

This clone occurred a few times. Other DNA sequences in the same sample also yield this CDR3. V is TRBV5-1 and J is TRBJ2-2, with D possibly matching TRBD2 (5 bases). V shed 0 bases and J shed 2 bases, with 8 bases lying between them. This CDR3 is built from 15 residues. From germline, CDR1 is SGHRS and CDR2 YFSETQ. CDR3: CASSLVGVNTGELFF. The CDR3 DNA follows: TGCGCCAGCAGCTTGGTCGGGGTCAACACCGGGGAGCTGTTTTTT. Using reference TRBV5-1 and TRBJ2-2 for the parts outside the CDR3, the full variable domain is KAGVTQTPRYLIKTRGQQVTLSCSPISGHRSVSWYQQTPGQGLQFLFEYFSETQRNKGNFPGRFSGRQFSNSRSEMNVSTLELGDSALYLCASSLVGVNTGELFFGEGSRLTVL.

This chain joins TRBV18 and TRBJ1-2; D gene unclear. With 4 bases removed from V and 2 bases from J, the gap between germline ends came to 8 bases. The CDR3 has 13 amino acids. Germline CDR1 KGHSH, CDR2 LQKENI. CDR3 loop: CASSQTENYGYTF. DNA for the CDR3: TGTGCCAGCTCACAGACGGAGAACTATGGCTACACCTTC.

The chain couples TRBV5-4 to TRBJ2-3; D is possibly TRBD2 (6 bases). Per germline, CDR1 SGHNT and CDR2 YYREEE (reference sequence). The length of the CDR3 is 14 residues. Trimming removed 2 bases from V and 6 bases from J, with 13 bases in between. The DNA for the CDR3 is TGTGCCAGCAGCTTCCGAGCGGGTCGGGATACGCAGTATTTT. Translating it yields CASSFRAGRDTQYF.

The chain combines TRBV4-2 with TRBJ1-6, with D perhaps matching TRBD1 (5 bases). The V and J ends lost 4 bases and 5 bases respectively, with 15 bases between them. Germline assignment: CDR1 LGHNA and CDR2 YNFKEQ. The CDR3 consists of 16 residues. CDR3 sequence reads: CASSRGLVGHNSPLHF. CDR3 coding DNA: TGTGCCAGCAGCCGGGGACTCGTAGGGCATAATTCACCCCTCCACTTT.

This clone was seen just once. CDR3 coding DNA: TGCGCCAGCAGCTGGGGACAGGTCCCTGAAGCTTTCTTT. Translation gives CASSWGQVPEAFF. The V gene is TRBV5-1, the J gene TRBJ1-1; TRBD1 matches at 8 bases. CDR1 is SGHRS, CDR2 YFSETQ, per germline. V lost 3 bases and J lost 6; bases outside the gene matches: 4. CDR3 length equals 13 residues. Filled out from reference TRBV5-1 and TRBJ1-1, the complete variable domain reads KAGVTQTPRYLIKTRGQQVTLSCSPISGHRSVSWYQQTPGQGLQFLFEYFSETQRNKGNFPGRFSGRQFSNSRSEMNVSTLELGDSALYLCASSWGQVPEAFFGQGTRLTVV.

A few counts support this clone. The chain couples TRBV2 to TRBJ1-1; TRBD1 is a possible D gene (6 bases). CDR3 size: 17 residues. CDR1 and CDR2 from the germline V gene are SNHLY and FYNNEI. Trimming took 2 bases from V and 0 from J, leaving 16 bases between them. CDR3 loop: CASSENLWTVMNTEAFF. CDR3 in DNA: TGTGCCAGCAGTGAAAATCTTTGGACAGTTATGAACACTGAAGCTTTCTTT.